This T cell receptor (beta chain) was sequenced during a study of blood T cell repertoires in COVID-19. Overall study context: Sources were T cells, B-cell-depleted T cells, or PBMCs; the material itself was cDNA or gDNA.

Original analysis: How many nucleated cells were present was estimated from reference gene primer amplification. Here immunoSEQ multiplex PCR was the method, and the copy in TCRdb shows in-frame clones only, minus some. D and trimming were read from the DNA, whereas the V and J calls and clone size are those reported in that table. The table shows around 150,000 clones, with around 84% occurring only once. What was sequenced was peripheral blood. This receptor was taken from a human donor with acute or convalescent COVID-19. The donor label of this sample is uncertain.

CDR3 DNA sequence: TGTGCCAGCAGTTCACCGGGACAGAGCTATGGCTACACCTTC. This codes for CASSSPGQSYGYTF. This rearrangement joins TRBV6-5 to TRBJ1-2; 7 nucleotides match TRBD1. Per germline, CDR1 MNHEY and CDR2 SVGAGI. The V segment lost 4 bases and the J segment 4 bases; nucleotides outside the gene matches: 6. The CDR3 spans 14 residues.